The rows below give T cell receptor beta chains drawn from one sample of a study of T-cell reconstitution after alpha-beta-depleted transplantation in children. A single record per CDR3 protein comes from TCRdb applying MiXCR to the PCR reads. Of approximately 100,000 distinct CDR3 sequences listed, 10% to 15% are singletons. Specimen: PBMCs from the stem cell graft donor, collected from the stem cell graft. These receptors were obtained from a human donor who donated a stem cell graft to a child with inherited bone marrow failure. The CDR3 runs from the conserved cysteine through the conserved F or W. The order of the fields is clone size, V gene, D gene, CDR3 length, J gene, CDR3 protein, CDR3 DNA. A D gene is named only where the DNA matches it firmly. Part of the rows lack a size; the others show once, few, many or a class for expanded clones.

abundance: many; v_gene: TRBV4-3; d_gene: .; len: 12; j_gene: TRBJ1-2; CDR3aa: CASSQGNYGYTF; CDR3nt: TGCGCCAGCAGCCAAGGGAACTATGGCTACACCTTC
abundance: many; v_gene: TRBV12-3/TRBV12-4; d_gene: .; len: 12; j_gene: TRBJ1-2; CDR3aa: CASSLNSNGYTF; CDR3nt: TGTGCCAGCAGTTTGAACAGCAATGGCTACACCTTC
abundance: .; v_gene: TRBV19; d_gene: TRBD1; len: 15; j_gene: TRBJ1-2; CDR3aa: CASSSQGYANYGYTF; CDR3nt: TGTGCCAGTAGTTCACAGGGGTATGCTAACTATGGCTACACCTTC
abundance: many; v_gene: TRBV9; d_gene: .; len: 16; j_gene: TRBJ2-5; CDR3aa: CASSPLIDSQGETQYF; CDR3nt: TGTGCCAGCAGCCCTTTGATCGACTCACAGGGAGAGACCCAGTACTTC
abundance: many; v_gene: TRBV12-3/TRBV12-4; d_gene: .; len: 14; j_gene: TRBJ2-1; CDR3aa: CASSTLGSYNEQFF; CDR3nt: TGTGCCAGCAGCACCCTGGGGTCCTACAATGAGCAGTTCTTC
abundance: .; v_gene: TRBV20-1; d_gene: .; len: 14; j_gene: TRBJ1-2; CDR3aa: CSARAPGRGGGYIF; CDR3nt: TGCAGTGCTAGGGCTCCGGGTAGGGGCGGTGGCTACATCTTC
abundance: many; v_gene: TRBV28; d_gene: .; len: 15; j_gene: TRBJ2-1; CDR3aa: CASSLLGGGVNEQFF; CDR3nt: TGTGCCAGCAGTTTATTGGGGGGTGGAGTAAATGAGCAGTTCTTC
abundance: many; v_gene: TRBV21-1; d_gene: .; len: 18; j_gene: TRBJ2-2; CDR3aa: CASSKVLGGVLNTGELFF; CDR3nt: TGTGCCAGCAGCAAAGTCTTGGGCGGGGTATTGAACACCGGGGAGCTGTTTTTT
abundance: many; v_gene: TRBV5-1; d_gene: .; len: 16; j_gene: TRBJ1-6; CDR3aa: CASSLAGQIYNSPLHF; CDR3nt: TGCGCCAGCAGCTTGGCCGGACAGATTTATAATTCACCCCTCCACTTT
abundance: many; v_gene: TRBV12-3/TRBV12-4; d_gene: TRBD1; len: 13; j_gene: TRBJ2-2; CDR3aa: CASSIQGSGELFF; CDR3nt: TGTGCCAGCAGTATACAGGGGAGCGGGGAGCTGTTTTTT
abundance: once; v_gene: TRBV28; d_gene: .; len: 15; j_gene: TRBJ2-6; CDR3aa: CASTSARTGANVLTF; CDR3nt: TGTGCCAGCACCTCGGCGAGGACTGGGGCCAACGTCCTGACTTTC
abundance: .; v_gene: TRBV7-3; d_gene: TRBD1; len: 14; j_gene: TRBJ2-3; CDR3aa: CASSPQGGRHTQYF; CDR3nt: TGTGCCAGCAGCCCCCAAGGGGGCCGCCATACGCAGTATTTT
abundance: many; v_gene: TRBV11-2; d_gene: .; len: 15; j_gene: TRBJ2-3; CDR3aa: CASSTRPGSSDTQYF; CDR3nt: TGTGCCAGCAGCACTAGGCCCGGATCATCCGACACGCAGTATTTT
abundance: many; v_gene: TRBV24-1; d_gene: .; len: 17; j_gene: TRBJ2-5; CDR3aa: CATSDLQGPATQETQYF; CDR3nt: TGTGCCACCAGTGATTTGCAGGGACCGGCTACCCAAGAGACCCAGTACTTC
abundance: few; v_gene: TRBV6-5; d_gene: .; len: 16; j_gene: TRBJ1-3; CDR3aa: CASSSRQPLSGNTIYF; CDR3nt: TGTGCCAGCAGTTCTCGGCAGCCCCTCTCTGGAAACACCATATATTTT
abundance: many; v_gene: TRBV15; d_gene: .; len: 13; j_gene: TRBJ2-1; CDR3aa: CATSARLYNEQFF; CDR3nt: TGTGCCACCAGCGCCCGACTGTACAATGAGCAGTTCTTC
abundance: many; v_gene: TRBV5-1; d_gene: .; len: 13; j_gene: TRBJ1-2; CDR3aa: CASSYEGGYGYTF; CDR3nt: TGCGCCAGCAGCTACGAGGGAGGCTATGGCTACACCTTC
abundance: .; v_gene: TRBV19; d_gene: .; len: 13; j_gene: TRBJ2-1; CDR3aa: CASLRLGGNEQFF; CDR3nt: TGTGCCAGTCTAAGGTTAGGGGGCAATGAGCAGTTCTTC
abundance: many; v_gene: TRBV18; d_gene: TRBD2; len: 16; j_gene: TRBJ2-3; CDR3aa: CASSPLGLISTDTQYF; CDR3nt: TGTGCCAGCTCACCACTGGGACTAATATCGACAGATACGCAGTATTTT
abundance: many; v_gene: TRBV4-1; d_gene: .; len: 15; j_gene: TRBJ2-1; CDR3aa: CASSRTFRQGNEQFF; CDR3nt: TGCGCCAGCAGCCGAACATTTCGTCAGGGCAATGAGCAGTTCTTC
abundance: few; v_gene: TRBV19; d_gene: TRBD1; len: 13; j_gene: TRBJ1-2; CDR3aa: CASSPGTAYGYTF; CDR3nt: TGTGCCAGTAGTCCGGGGACAGCCTATGGCTACACCTTC
abundance: many; v_gene: TRBV5-6; d_gene: .; len: 13; j_gene: TRBJ1-1; CDR3aa: CASSLDQNTEAFF; CDR3nt: TGTGCCAGCAGCTTGGATCAGAACACTGAAGCTTTCTTT
abundance: many; v_gene: TRBV12-3/TRBV12-4; d_gene: .; len: 13; j_gene: TRBJ1-1; CDR3aa: CASIFWGYTEAFF; CDR3nt: TGTGCCAGCATCTTCTGGGGGTACACTGAAGCTTTCTTT
abundance: many; v_gene: TRBV14; d_gene: .; len: 15; j_gene: TRBJ1-1; CDR3aa: CASSHSTGRNTEAFF; CDR3nt: TGTGCCAGCAGCCACTCAACAGGGAGGAACACTGAAGCTTTCTTT
abundance: many; v_gene: TRBV5-8; d_gene: .; len: 14; j_gene: TRBJ1-4; CDR3aa: CASSFSTHDEKLFF; CDR3nt: TGTGCCAGCAGCTTCAGTACACATGATGAAAAACTGTTTTTT
abundance: many; v_gene: TRBV4-3; d_gene: .; len: 15; j_gene: TRBJ2-7; CDR3aa: CASSQGRSGSYEQYF; CDR3nt: TGCGCCAGCAGCCAAGGTCGTAGCGGATCCTACGAGCAGTACTTC
abundance: many; v_gene: TRBV20-1; d_gene: .; len: 16; j_gene: TRBJ2-2; CDR3aa: CSARRIGFRNTGELFF; CDR3nt: TGCAGTGCTAGAAGAATTGGATTTCGGAACACCGGGGAGCTGTTTTTT
abundance: few; v_gene: TRBV5-1; d_gene: TRBD2; len: 16; j_gene: TRBJ2-2; CDR3aa: CASSLSGSVNTGELFF; CDR3nt: TGCGCCAGCAGCCTTAGCGGGAGTGTGAACACCGGGGAGCTGTTTTTT
abundance: many; v_gene: TRBV5-1; d_gene: TRBD1; len: 14; j_gene: TRBJ1-2; CDR3aa: CASSSGQSGYGYTF; CDR3nt: TGCGCCAGCAGCTCGGGACAGTCAGGCTATGGCTACACCTTC
abundance: many; v_gene: TRBV7-2; d_gene: .; len: 13; j_gene: TRBJ2-5; CDR3aa: CASSRRKQETQYF; CDR3nt: TGTGCCAGCAGCCGACGCAAGCAAGAGACCCAGTACTTC
abundance: .; v_gene: TRBV6-6; d_gene: .; len: 14; j_gene: TRBJ2-3; CDR3aa: CASSSVAYTDTQYF; CDR3nt: TGTGCCAGCAGTTCCGTGGCCTACACAGATACGCAGTATTTT
abundance: few; v_gene: TRBV4-1; d_gene: .; len: 14; j_gene: TRBJ2-7; CDR3aa: CASSPEGAVREQYF; CDR3nt: TGCGCCAGCAGCCCAGAAGGGGCAGTACGGGAGCAGTACTTC
abundance: many; v_gene: TRBV6-5; d_gene: TRBD2; len: 13; j_gene: TRBJ2-7; CDR3aa: CASSSGESYEQYF; CDR3nt: TGTGCCAGCAGTAGCGGGGAATCCTACGAGCAGTACTTC
abundance: many; v_gene: TRBV3-1; d_gene: .; len: 13; j_gene: TRBJ2-6; CDR3aa: CASSRGGANVLTF; CDR3nt: TGTGCCAGCAGCCGGGGTGGGGCCAACGTCCTGACTTTC
abundance: many; v_gene: TRBV3-1; d_gene: TRBD1; len: 15; j_gene: TRBJ2-7; CDR3aa: CSSSPGTGGTYEQYF; CDR3nt: TGTTCCAGCAGCCCAGGGACAGGGGGAACCTACGAGCAGTACTTC
abundance: .; v_gene: TRBV28; d_gene: .; len: 12; j_gene: TRBJ2-7; CDR3aa: CASVSSTLVVTF; CDR3nt: TGTGCCAGCGTGTCTTCGACTTTAGTAGTGACATTC
abundance: .; v_gene: TRBV6-6; d_gene: .; len: 11; j_gene: TRBJ1-2; CDR3aa: CASSPGGSYTF; CDR3nt: TGTGCCAGCAGCCCTGGGGGGAGCTACACCTTC
abundance: few; v_gene: TRBV6-2/TRBV6-3; d_gene: .; len: 16; j_gene: TRBJ2-7; CDR3aa: CASRPQLGLSSYEQYF; CDR3nt: TGTGCCAGCAGGCCGCAGCTGGGCCTCAGCTCCTACGAGCAGTACTTC
abundance: many; v_gene: TRBV7-2; d_gene: .; len: 14; j_gene: TRBJ2-7; CDR3aa: CASRSSWGAGEQYF; CDR3nt: TGTGCCAGCAGATCTTCGTGGGGGGCCGGCGAGCAGTACTTC
abundance: many; v_gene: TRBV20-1; d_gene: .; len: 13; j_gene: TRBJ2-4; CDR3aa: CSAGGRTLDIQYF; CDR3nt: TGCAGTGCTGGGGGCCGGACTCTCGACATTCAGTACTTC
abundance: many; v_gene: TRBV5-1; d_gene: TRBD2; len: 16; j_gene: TRBJ2-2; CDR3aa: CASSRGLAAHTGELFF; CDR3nt: TGCGCCAGCAGCAGGGGACTAGCGGCCCACACCGGGGAGCTGTTTTTT
abundance: .; v_gene: TRBV20-1; d_gene: .; len: 14; j_gene: TRBJ2-6; CDR3aa: CSATDSSGANVLTF; CDR3nt: TGCAGTGCTACTGACAGCTCTGGGGCCAACGTCCTGACTTTC
abundance: .; v_gene: TRBV18; d_gene: .; len: 13; j_gene: TRBJ1-5; CDR3aa: CASSPGANQPQHF; CDR3nt: TGTGCCAGCTCACCAGGGGCCAATCAGCCCCAGCATTTT
abundance: few; v_gene: TRBV12-3/TRBV12-4; d_gene: .; len: 12; j_gene: TRBJ2-1; CDR3aa: CASSSRGKGQFF; CDR3nt: TGTGCCAGCAGTTCGAGGGGGAAAGGGCAGTTCTTC
abundance: many; v_gene: TRBV25-1; d_gene: .; len: 15; j_gene: TRBJ2-1; CDR3aa: CASSAGLLVYNEQFF; CDR3nt: TGTGCCAGCAGTGCGGGACTCCTCGTCTACAATGAGCAGTTCTTC
abundance: .; v_gene: TRBV7-2; d_gene: .; len: 16; j_gene: TRBJ1-2; CDR3aa: CASSLPPKTPRHGYTF; CDR3nt: TGTGCCAGCAGCTTACCACCGAAAACCCCGAGGCATGGCTACACCTTC
abundance: few; v_gene: TRBV2; d_gene: TRBD1; len: 15; j_gene: TRBJ1-2; CDR3aa: CASSDFVTGGYGYTF; CDR3nt: TGTGCCAGCAGTGATTTCGTGACAGGGGGGTATGGCTACACCTTC
abundance: many; v_gene: TRBV5-1; d_gene: TRBD1; len: 14; j_gene: TRBJ1-2; CDR3aa: CASSLGQGIAGYTF; CDR3nt: TGCGCCAGCAGCTTGGGACAGGGGATTGCTGGCTACACCTTC
abundance: many; v_gene: TRBV24-1; d_gene: TRBD1; len: 15; j_gene: TRBJ2-3; CDR3aa: CATQPGQGRADTQYF; CDR3nt: TGTGCCACCCAACCGGGACAGGGGAGGGCAGATACGCAGTATTTT
abundance: .; v_gene: TRBV11-1; d_gene: .; len: 14; j_gene: TRBJ1-5; CDR3aa: CASSLGKSNQPQHF; CDR3nt: TGTGCCAGCAGCTTAGGGAAAAGCAATCAGCCCCAGCATTTT
abundance: many; v_gene: TRBV10-3; d_gene: .; len: 20; j_gene: TRBJ2-3; CDR3aa: CAISESLTPRGELSTDTQYF; CDR3nt: TGTGCCATCAGTGAGTCCTTAACCCCCAGGGGAGAATTAAGCACAGATACGCAGTATTTT
abundance: few; v_gene: TRBV6-2/TRBV6-3; d_gene: .; len: 13; j_gene: TRBJ2-7; CDR3aa: CASSYRDGNEQYF; CDR3nt: TGTGCCAGCAGTTACAGGGACGGAAACGAGCAGTACTTC
abundance: many; v_gene: TRBV7-2; d_gene: .; len: 15; j_gene: TRBJ2-7; CDR3aa: CASSLRLAGSYEQYF; CDR3nt: TGTGCCAGCAGCTTAAGGCTAGCCGGTAGCTACGAGCAGTACTTC
abundance: .; v_gene: TRBV7-2; d_gene: .; len: 12; j_gene: TRBJ1-4; CDR3aa: CASNNRGEKLFF; CDR3nt: TGTGCCAGCAACAACCGCGGTGAAAAACTGTTTTTT
abundance: many; v_gene: TRBV4-1; d_gene: TRBD2; len: 15; j_gene: TRBJ2-7; CDR3aa: CASSPSGSGGDEQYF; CDR3nt: TGCGCCAGCAGCCCCTCGGGTAGCGGGGGGGACGAGCAGTACTTC
abundance: many; v_gene: TRBV5-1; d_gene: TRBD2; len: 15; j_gene: TRBJ2-7; CDR3aa: CASSLSGSQSYEQYF; CDR3nt: TGCGCCAGCAGCCTTAGCGGGAGTCAATCCTACGAGCAGTACTTC
abundance: .; v_gene: TRBV6-1; d_gene: .; len: 15; j_gene: TRBJ2-5; CDR3aa: CASSTRGAGGETQYF; CDR3nt: TGTGCCAGCAGTACCCGGGGGGCCGGCGGGGAGACCCAGTACTTC